The TCR beta chain under discussion was sequenced for a study of molecular identifiers for immune sequencing clone quantification. The sample holds many counts of this clonotype. Its matching antigen is unknown. Trimming removed 0 bases from V and 10 bases from J; junction bases left unmatched: 7. Germline CDR1 MNHEY, CDR2 SVGAGI. The CDR3 is 15 residues long. Whole-study results and caveats: The share of molecules held by clones above 20 RNA copies was over 97% in effector cells and under 1% in naive cells.

TCRdb analysed the PCR reads with MiXCR anew, one entry per CDR3 protein. The repertoire includes around 89,000 distinct CDR3 sequences, 15% to 20% of them detected once, and 0.7% to 0.95% sits in the top ten. Sequencing was done on a sample of naive CD8+ T cells from blood, with Jurkat cell RNA spiked in. Stated subset: FACS-sorted CD8+CD4-CCR7+CD45RA+ naive T cells. The clonotype was recovered from a human donor in good health. Some libraries in this study had Jurkat cell RNA spiked in. This chain uses TRBV6-5 with TRBJ2-2, with 8 bases that match TRBD2. As DNA, the CDR3 is TGTGCCAGCAGTTACTCGAAACGGGGGGGATTGGAGCTGTTTTTT. This sequence encodes CASSYSKRGGLELFF.